Presented here are 4 T cell receptor beta chains from one specimen sequenced in a study of T cell responses to AZD1222 COVID-19 vaccine. The repertoire was sequenced with immunoSEQ multiplex PCR; TCRdb's copy has only in-frame clones and lacks some. The top ten hold roughly 1% of the sample, which has about 220,000 clones, 90% to 95% seen once. The sample consisted of peripheral blood, taken on day 0 of MenACWY control vaccination. Every receptor here comes from an adult in good health.

The V and J genes are TRBV4-1 and TRBJ2-5; D tentatively fits TRBD1 or TRBD2 (5 bases each). The germline V and J ends were trimmed by 0 bases and 4 bases, with 12 bases remaining between them. The CDR3 length is 15 residues. Germline CDR1 reads MGHRA; CDR2 reads YSYEKL. The DNA for the CDR3 is TGCGCCAGCAGCCAAGAGGGACGGCCCCCAGAGACCCAGTACTTC. Translated, it gives CASSQEGRPPETQYF.

The V call is TRBV20-1, the J call TRBJ2-3; no clear D gene. The germline CDR1 and CDR2 sequences are DFQATT and SNEGSKA (reference sequence). CDR3 size: 11 residues. Trimming shortened V by 8 bases and J by 3 bases, and 9 bases separated the two germline ends. CDR3 in amino acids: CSKERTDTQYF. The CDR3, as DNA: TGCAGTAAGGAGAGAACAGATACGCAGTATTTT.

The chain couples TRBV6-5 to TRBJ1-6; D unclear. Trimming stripped 6 bases from V and 5 bases from J, with 5 bases between. Germline V lookup: CDR1 MNHEY, CDR2 SVGAGI. This CDR3 contains 12 residues. In nucleotides, the CDR3 is TGTGCCAGCAGCCAACATAATTCACCCCTCCACTTT. Translated: CASSQHNSPLHF.

This clone was detected only once. This chain joins TRBV18 and TRBJ2-7, with TRBD1 matching 8 bases. This CDR3 contains 15 residues. Germline loops: CDR1 KGHSH, CDR2 LQKENI. V shed 4 bases and J 6 bases; nucleotides not matched to a gene: 11. CDR3 DNA sequence: TGTGCCAGCTCACTGACCCCCGGGACAGGCGGCGAGCAGTACTTC. Protein sequence: CASSLTPGTGGEQYF.